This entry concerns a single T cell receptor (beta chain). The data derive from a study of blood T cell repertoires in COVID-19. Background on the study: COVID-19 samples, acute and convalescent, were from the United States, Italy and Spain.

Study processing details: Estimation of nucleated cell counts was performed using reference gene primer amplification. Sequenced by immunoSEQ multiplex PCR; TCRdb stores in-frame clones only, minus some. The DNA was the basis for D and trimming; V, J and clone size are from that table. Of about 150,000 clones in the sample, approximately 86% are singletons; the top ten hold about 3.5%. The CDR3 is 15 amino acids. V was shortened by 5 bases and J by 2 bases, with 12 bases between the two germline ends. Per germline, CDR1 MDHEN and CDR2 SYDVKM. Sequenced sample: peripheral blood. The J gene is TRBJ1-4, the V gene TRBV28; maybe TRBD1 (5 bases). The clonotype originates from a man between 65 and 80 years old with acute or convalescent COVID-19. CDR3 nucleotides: TGTGCCAGCAGTCCGCCGGGGGGGACTAATGAAAAACTGTTTTTT. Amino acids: CASSPPGGTNEKLFF. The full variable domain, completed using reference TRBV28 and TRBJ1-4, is DVKVTQSSRYLVKRTGEKVFLECVQDMDHENMFWYRQDPGLGLRLIYFSYDVKMKEKGDIPEGYSVSREKKERFSLILESASTNQTSMYLCASSPPGGTNEKLFFGSGTQLSVL.